This TCR beta chain is from a study of T cell repertoires in cytomegalovirus infection. About the study: Selected CMV epitopes included recently identified HLA-C-restricted ones as well as well-studied HLA-B-restricted ones. In public TCR beta signatures, there were indications of both CMV infection and matching HLA type.

In TCRdb, the reads were re-called with MiXCR into one record per CDR3 protein. The sample carries about 920,000 distinct CDR3 sequences, about 33% recorded once. Whole-study findings and limits: The study found HLA-C-restricted CMV-specific TCR beta clonotypes dominating the ex vivo response. The study identified carriers of CMV plus the relevant HLA from cumulative public TCR beta family frequency.

There are a few counts of this clonotype. What it binds is unknown. Trimming cost V 2 bases and J 7 bases, with 8 bases left between them. The germline CDR1 and CDR2 sequences are MNHEY and SMNVEV (reference sequence). This CDR3 spans 13 amino acids. The chain carries TRBV27 and TRBJ1-4; no firm D call. This material consisted of cultured CD8+ T cells from PBMCs, taken from culture after CMV antigen stimulation. The sequence was obtained from a human donor in good health (CMV status not recorded). Some clones in this sample may be carry-over from other donors' samples. Written as DNA, the CDR3 is TGTGCCAGCAGTTTAATCGAGGGTGAAAAACTGTTTTTT. Encoded protein: CASSLIEGEKLFF.